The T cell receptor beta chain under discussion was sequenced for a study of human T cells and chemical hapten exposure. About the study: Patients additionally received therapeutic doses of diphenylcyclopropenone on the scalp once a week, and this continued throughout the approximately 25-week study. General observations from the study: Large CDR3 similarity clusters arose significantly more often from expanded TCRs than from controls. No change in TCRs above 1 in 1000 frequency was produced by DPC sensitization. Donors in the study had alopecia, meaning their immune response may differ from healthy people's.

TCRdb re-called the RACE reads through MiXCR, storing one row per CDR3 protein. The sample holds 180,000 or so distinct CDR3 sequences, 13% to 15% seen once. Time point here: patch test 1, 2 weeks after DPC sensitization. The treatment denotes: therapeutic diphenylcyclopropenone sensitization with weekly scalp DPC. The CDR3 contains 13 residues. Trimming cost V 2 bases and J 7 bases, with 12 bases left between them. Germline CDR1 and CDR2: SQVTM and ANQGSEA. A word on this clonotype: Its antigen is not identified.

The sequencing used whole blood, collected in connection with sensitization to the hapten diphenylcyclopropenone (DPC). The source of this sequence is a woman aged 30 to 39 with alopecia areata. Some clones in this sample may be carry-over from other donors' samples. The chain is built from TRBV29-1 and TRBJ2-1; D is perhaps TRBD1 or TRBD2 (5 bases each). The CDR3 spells CSVERVGVNEQFF. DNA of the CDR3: TGCAGCGTTGAACGGGTGGGGGTAAATGAGCAGTTCTTC.